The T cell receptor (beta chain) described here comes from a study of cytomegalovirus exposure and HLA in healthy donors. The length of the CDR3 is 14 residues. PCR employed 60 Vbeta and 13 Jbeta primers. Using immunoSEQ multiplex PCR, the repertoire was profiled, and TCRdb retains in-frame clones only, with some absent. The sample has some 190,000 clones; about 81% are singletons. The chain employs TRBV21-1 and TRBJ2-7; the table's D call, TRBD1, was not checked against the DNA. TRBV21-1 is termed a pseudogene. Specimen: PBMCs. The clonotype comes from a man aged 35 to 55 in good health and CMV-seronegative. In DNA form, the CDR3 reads TGTGCCAGCAGCAAATACGACAGCTCCTACGAGCAGTACTTC. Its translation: CASSKYDSSYEQYF.